The 10 T cell receptor beta chains below come from one sample, sequenced in a study of T cell changes during pregnancy in multiple sclerosis (dated by TCRdb to 2018 to 2020). Libraries were made using the immunoSEQ multiplex PCR assay. TCRdb limited this immuneACCESS table to in-frame rearrangements with V and J called. A share of clones is missing; checked studies link under half to unresolved V genes, and the rest is unexplained. In this sample the table shows 85,000 to 100,000 clones, roughly 92% of which occur a single time. The biggest ten clones account for more than 2.5% of the sample. This specimen consisted of peripheral blood, obtained in the first trimester of pregnancy. These receptors were collected from a female donor with multiple sclerosis, enrolled in a pregnancy study.

This clone was seen only once. The chain couples TRBV10-3 to TRBJ2-7; weak D call: TRBD1 (8 bases). CDR1 ENHRY and CDR2 SYGVKD come from the germline V gene. Trimming left V 6 bases short and J 6 bases short, with 24 bases between. This CDR3 region has 16 residues. CDR3 amino acids: CAISRLGGTGGLEQYF. As DNA, the CDR3 is TGTGCCATCAGCCGTCTGGGGGGGACAGGCGGCCTCGAGCAGTACTTC.

The genes are TRBV28 and TRBJ2-5; TRBD2 agrees at 15 bases. The CDR3 loop spans 18 amino acids. Per the germline V gene, CDR1 is MDHEN and CDR2 is SYDVKM. The junction had 12 bases not matched to a gene; V was cut back by 3 bases and J by 7 bases. In DNA form, the CDR3 reads TGTGCCAGCAGTTTGAATCGAGGAGGGACTAGCGGGAGGCGGACCCAGTACTTC. Protein: CASSLNRGGTSGRRTQYF.

This clone has a single count. This chain connects TRBV18 to TRBJ1-5, with 9 bases that match TRBD1. There are 14 residues in the CDR3. Germline V gene data show CDR1 as KGHSH and CDR2 as LQKENI. V lost 6 bases, J lost 6 bases, and 6 bases stayed unmatched. The CDR3 here is CASSWDRELQPQHF. The DNA for the CDR3 is TGTGCCAGCTCTTGGGACAGGGAGCTTCAGCCCCAGCATTTT.

The V and J genes are TRBV6-6 and TRBJ1-2; TRBD1 is a possible D gene (5 bases). Germline V gene lookup returns CDR1 MNHNY and CDR2 SVGAGI (reference sequence). Trimming removed 0 bases from V and 1 base from J, with 9 bases in between. This CDR3 spans 15 amino acids. CDR3 sequence reads: CASSYSQGINYGYTF. The CDR3 DNA follows: TGTGCCAGCAGTTACTCTCAGGGAATTAACTATGGCTACACCTTC.

The chain links TRBV19 to TRBJ2-4; 7 nucleotides align to TRBD1. CDR1 LNHDA and CDR2 SQIVND come from the germline V gene (reference sequence). CDR3 length equals 14 residues. The V segment lost 7 bases and the J segment 3 bases; nucleotides outside the gene matches: 6. This CDR3 is CASTNRGGKNIQYF. The CDR3 DNA follows: TGTGCCAGTACCAACAGGGGCGGCAAAAACATTCAGTACTTC.

The CDR3 protein is CASSTLGGTNEKLFF. CDR3 in DNA: TGCGCCAGCAGCACGCTAGGGGGAACTAATGAAAAACTGTTTTTT. The chain carries TRBV5-1 and TRBJ1-4, with D perhaps matching TRBD1 (6 bases). Trimming took off 4 bases at V and 1 base at J, with 11 bases between the two ends. The CDR3 contains 15 residues. CDR1 and CDR2 from the germline V gene are SGHRS and YFSETQ.

The CDR3 spells CASSQEGLAGDYEQYF. Here the CDR3 DNA reads TGTGCCAGCAGCCAAGAGGGACTAGCGGGGGACTACGAGCAGTACTTC. The rearrangement uses TRBV4-2 and TRBJ2-7; 14 bases are shared with TRBD2. Germline loops: CDR1 LGHNA, CDR2 YNFKEQ. This CDR3 contains 16 residues. V was clipped by 0 bases and J by 3 bases; unmatched bases: 1.

The chain carries TRBV29-1 and TRBJ2-3; TRBD2 might be the D (6 bases). Germline lookup yields CDR1 SQVTM and CDR2 ANQGSEA. V was clipped by 5 bases and J by 4 bases, with 13 bases between them. The CDR3 has 13 residues. CDR3 amino acids: CSVPSGEADTQYF. The CDR3 nucleotides read TGCAGCGTTCCGTCGGGAGAGGCAGATACGCAGTATTTT.

V gene TRBV19 combines with J gene TRBJ1-1, with 7 bases lining up with TRBD1. V was pared by 0 bases and J by 4 bases, with 2 bases of the junction left unmatched. The CDR3 is made up of 14 amino acids. CDR1 and CDR2 (germline): LNHDA, SQIVND (reference sequence). The CDR3 here is CASSIDYRGTEAFF. The CDR3 nucleotides read TGTGCCAGTAGTATAGATTACAGGGGCACTGAAGCTTTCTTT.

The V gene is TRBV28, the J gene TRBJ2-1, with 7 bases matching TRBD1. The CDR3 is 17 residues long. Germline loops: CDR1 MDHEN, CDR2 SYDVKM. V was pared by 5 bases and J by 11 bases, with 21 bases of the junction left unmatched. The CDR3 reads CASSISGTPGGYRKQFF. CDR3 sequence (DNA): TGTGCCAGCAGTATATCCGGGACACCAGGGGGATACCGCAAGCAGTTCTTC.